This entry lists 10 T cell receptor beta chains sequenced from one sample in a study of regulatory T cells in long-lasting Graves disease. Libraries of TCR beta came from iRepertoire HTBI primers plus Arm-PCR of CDR3 regions. TCRdb fed the multiplex PCR reads into MiXCR, producing one record per CDR3 protein. The table lists hundreds of thousands of distinct CDR3 sequences, around an eighth of them singletons. Time point denoted: newly diagnosed GD, antithyroid drugs for less than 3 months. The TCR library was prepared using RNA isolated from PBMCs. The same sample was also used in a study of T cells in Graves' hyperthyroidism and ophthalmopathy.

The source was peripheral blood mononuclear cells (PBMCs), collected at new diagnosis, from a patient treated with antithyroid drugs. These receptors were taken from a man younger than 40 with Graves disease.

This clonotype was observed a few times. The V call is TRBV5-1, the J call TRBJ2-1, with 7 bases that match TRBD2. Germline CDR1 is SGHRS and CDR2 is YFSETQ. Unmatched junction bases numbered 7, after V lost 3 bases and J lost 4 bases. This CDR3 contains 15 residues. This CDR3 reads CASSSTGEGYNEQFF. As DNA, the CDR3 is TGCGCCAGCAGCTCGACGGGGGAGGGGTACAATGAGCAGTTCTTC.

This clonotype was observed at least ten times. The rearrangement uses TRBV5-1 and TRBJ2-3, with D uncertain. Germline-derived CDR1 and CDR2 are SGHRS and YFSETQ. Trimming removed 0 bases from V and 2 bases from J, with 7 bases in between. The CDR3 contains 14 residues. CDR3 DNA: TGCGCCAGCAGCTTGGGTGGAAACACAGATACGCAGTATTTT. Its translation: CASSLGGNTDTQYF.

This clonotype was picked up many times. The rearrangement joins TRBV27 to TRBJ1-6; D remains ambiguous. V dropped 8 bases and J dropped 4 bases, with 12 bases sitting between them. CDR3 length: 14 residues. Germline V lookup: CDR1 MNHEY, CDR2 SMNVEV (reference sequence). Here the CDR3 DNA reads TGTGCCAGCCGGACGGCCGAATATAATTCACCCCTCCACTTT. Translating gives CASRTAEYNSPLHF.

This chain uses TRBV11-2 with TRBJ2-1; 7 bases agree with TRBD2. This CDR3 is 15 amino acids long. CDR1 is SGHAT, CDR2 FQNNGV, per germline. J was trimmed by 2 bases and V by 0 bases; bases with no gene match: 1. CDR3 residues: CASSLEAGTYNEQFF. For the CDR3, the DNA is TGTGCCAGCAGCTTAGAAGCGGGAACCTACAATGAGCAGTTCTTC. The variable domain in full, with the rest retrieved from reference TRBV11-2 and TRBJ2-1, is EAGVAQSPRYKIIEKRQSVAFWCNPISGHATLYWYQQILGQGPKLLIQFQNNGVVDDSQLPKDRFSAERLKGVDSTLKIQPAKLEDSAVYLCASSLEAGTYNEQFFGPGTRLTVL.

This clonotype showed up many times. This chain joins TRBV12-3 or TRBV12-4 and TRBJ2-1; 10 nucleotides match TRBD2. With 3 bases clipped from V and 7 bases from J, the junction kept 6 bases outside the gene matches. This CDR3 has 15 residues. CDR3 loop: CASSFGLAGENEQFF. As DNA, the CDR3 is TGTGCCAGCAGTTTTGGGCTAGCGGGAGAAAATGAGCAGTTCTTC.

This clonotype showed up many times. V gene TRBV15 combines with J gene TRBJ2-3; TRBD2 agrees at 7 bases. The CDR3 loop spans 16 amino acids. The junction had 10 bases not matched to a gene; V was cut back by 5 bases and J by 2 bases. Per germline, CDR1 LNHNV and CDR2 YYDKDF (reference sequence). The CDR3 region has the DNA TGTGCCACCAGCGATCCCAGGGAGGGAGTCACAGATACGCAGTATTTT. It encodes CATSDPREGVTDTQYF.

In this sample, this clonotype turned up many times. This chain uses TRBV29-1 with TRBJ1-2, with unresolved D. Trimming removed 6 bases at V and 2 bases at J, with 10 bases between. The CDR3 spans 12 residues. The germline V gene has CDR1 SQVTM and CDR2 ANQGSEA. The CDR3 sequence: CSVPGGNYGYTF. CDR3 DNA sequence: TGCAGCGTCCCGGGAGGCAACTATGGCTACACCTTC.

The J gene is TRBJ2-7, the V gene TRBV30; D possibly uses TRBD1 or TRBD2 (5 bases each). The V gene lost 1 base and the J gene lost 0 bases, with 10 bases spanning the gap. The germline V gene has CDR1 GTSNPN and CDR2 SVGIG (reference sequence). This CDR3 has 14 residues. Written as DNA, the CDR3 is TGTGCCTGGAGTGGGGGGACGCCCTCCTACGAGCAGTACTTC. Protein sequence: CAWSGGTPSYEQYF.

In the case of this clonotype: This is likely a read error, given that the CDR3 carries no conserved phenylalanine or tryptophan at its end. This chain connects TRBV27 to TRBJ1-5; D may be TRBD1 (6 bases). The CDR3 has 17 residues. Germline-derived CDR1 and CDR2 are MNHEY and SMNVEV (reference sequence). Trimming left V 2 bases short and J 9 bases short, with 23 bases between. In DNA, the CDR3 is TGTGCCAGCAGTTTAGGACGGGGACACCAATTCGATCGGCCCCAGCATCTT. This translates into CASSLGRGHQFDRPQHL.

This clonotype was counted a few times. The chain is built from TRBV6-2 or TRBV6-3 and TRBJ2-1; D remains ambiguous. Per the germline V gene, CDR1 is MNHEY and CDR2 is SVGEGT. Between the trimmed V and J ends, which lost 2 bases and 6 bases, there was a span of 5 bases. This CDR3 spans 12 amino acids. The CDR3 sequence is CASSYGSNEQFF. CDR3 coding DNA: TGTGCCAGCAGTTACGGCTCCAATGAGCAGTTCTTC.